These T cell receptor beta chains were read from a single sample in a study of cytomegalovirus exposure and HLA in healthy donors. The method was immunoSEQ multiplex PCR; TCRdb's version includes in-frame clones alone and lacks a portion of them. Seen here are 120,000 or so clones, about 96% observed once, and the top ten hold about 1.8%. Sequencing used PBMCs. The origin of the receptors is a man in his late teens or twenties in good health and CMV-seronegative. CDR3s include the opening cysteine and the closing phenylalanine or tryptophan. D genes are given only for firm matches. Clone sizes are given selectively: once, few, many, or a class where the clone is expanded.

d_call: NA; clone_size: NA; cdr3_length: 15; v_call: TRBV5-1; j_call: TRBJ2-7; cdr3_nt: TGCGCCAGCAGCCTGACCTCGGACGGGGTTTACGAGCAGTACTTC; cdr3_aa: CASSLTSDGVYEQYF
d_call: NA; clone_size: once; cdr3_length: 16; v_call: TRBV6-5; j_call: TRBJ2-2; cdr3_nt: TGTGCCAGCAGTTACGAGGCGGGCTCGAACACCGGGGAGCTGTTTTTT; cdr3_aa: CASSYEAGSNTGELFF
d_call: TRBD2; clone_size: NA; cdr3_length: 15; v_call: TRBV6-5; j_call: TRBJ2-3; cdr3_nt: TGTGCCAGCAGCAGACTAGCGGGAGGGGTAGATACGCAGTATTTT; cdr3_aa: CASSRLAGGVDTQYF
d_call: NA; clone_size: NA; cdr3_length: 15; v_call: TRBV6-1; j_call: TRBJ2-5; cdr3_nt: TGTGCCAGCAGTGAAGGGCGACAGGCACAAGAGACCCAGTACTTC; cdr3_aa: CASSEGRQAQETQYF
d_call: NA; clone_size: NA; cdr3_length: 15; v_call: TRBV12-2; j_call: TRBJ1-2; cdr3_nt: TGTGCAAGTCGCTTAGGGAGCGGACTTAACTATGGCTACACCTTC; cdr3_aa: CASRLGSGLNYGYTF
d_call: NA; clone_size: NA; cdr3_length: 15; v_call: TRBV15; j_call: TRBJ1-2; cdr3_nt: TGTGCCACCAGCAGAGATCCTCATCGCACAGCTGGCTACACCTTC; cdr3_aa: CATSRDPHRTAGYTF
d_call: TRBD1; clone_size: NA; cdr3_length: 14; v_call: TRBV5-6; j_call: TRBJ1-2; cdr3_nt: TGTGCCAGCAGCCCTGACAGGGGTCACTATGGCTACACCTTC; cdr3_aa: CASSPDRGHYGYTF
d_call: NA; clone_size: NA; cdr3_length: 13; v_call: TRBV7-2; j_call: TRBJ2-3; cdr3_nt: TGTGCCAGCAGCTCTCTTTTAACAGATACGCAGTATTTT; cdr3_aa: CASSSLLTDTQYF
d_call: NA; clone_size: NA; cdr3_length: 12; v_call: TRBV5-6; j_call: TRBJ2-7; cdr3_nt: TGTGCCAGCAGCTTCGGCAGGGGCGAGCAGTACTTC; cdr3_aa: CASSFGRGEQYF
d_call: NA; clone_size: NA; cdr3_length: 15; v_call: TRBV4-3; j_call: TRBJ1-2; cdr3_nt: TGCGCCAGCAGCCAAGGCCGAGGGGGATTGGGGGGCTACACCTTC; cdr3_aa: CASSQGRGGLGGYTF
d_call: TRBD2; clone_size: NA; cdr3_length: 15; v_call: TRBV6-4; j_call: TRBJ2-5; cdr3_nt: TGTGCCAGCAGCCGGACTAGCGGAGGTGTAGAGACCCAGTACTTC; cdr3_aa: CASSRTSGGVETQYF
d_call: NA; clone_size: once; cdr3_length: 13; v_call: TRBV6-5; j_call: TRBJ1-1; cdr3_nt: TGTGCCAGCAGCTGGGGGGTGGAAACTGAAGCTTTCTTT; cdr3_aa: CASSWGVETEAFF
d_call: NA; clone_size: NA; cdr3_length: 13; v_call: TRBV29-1; j_call: TRBJ2-5; cdr3_nt: TGCAGCGTTGGGGGGCAGAGCCAAGAGACCCAGTACTTC; cdr3_aa: CSVGGQSQETQYF
d_call: TRBD2; clone_size: NA; cdr3_length: 15; v_call: TRBV7-9; j_call: TRBJ2-7; cdr3_nt: TGTGCCAGCAGCCGTGGACTAGGTATATTTAACGAGCAGTACTTC; cdr3_aa: CASSRGLGIFNEQYF
d_call: NA; clone_size: NA; cdr3_length: 12; v_call: TRBV7-9; j_call: TRBJ1-1; cdr3_nt: TGTGCCAGCACCAACCCAGGCGCTGAAGCTTTCTTT; cdr3_aa: CASTNPGAEAFF
d_call: NA; clone_size: NA; cdr3_length: 14; v_call: TRBV30; j_call: TRBJ1-2; cdr3_nt: TGTGCCTGGAGTGTAATGGGGGCTGACTATGGCTACACCTTC; cdr3_aa: CAWSVMGADYGYTF
d_call: NA; clone_size: once; cdr3_length: 14; v_call: TRBV30; j_call: TRBJ1-5; cdr3_nt: TGTGCCTGGAGTCCTCGGGGGGGCGGTCAGCCCCAGCATTTT; cdr3_aa: CAWSPRGGGQPQHF
d_call: NA; clone_size: NA; cdr3_length: 15; v_call: TRBV27; j_call: TRBJ2-7; cdr3_nt: TGTGCCAGCAGTTTAAGCGACACTAGATACTACGAGCAGTACTTC; cdr3_aa: CASSLSDTRYYEQYF
d_call: TRBD1; clone_size: NA; cdr3_length: 13; v_call: TRBV5-1; j_call: TRBJ1-1; cdr3_nt: TGCGCCAGCAGCTTGGGACAGGGGGCGCAAGCTTTCTTT; cdr3_aa: CASSLGQGAQAFF
d_call: TRBD2; clone_size: NA; cdr3_length: 22; v_call: TRBV27; j_call: TRBJ2-1; cdr3_nt: TGTGCCAGCAGTTTTCGTGGGGCCCCGGGACTAGCGGGAGGGAGCTCCTACAATGAGCAGTTCTTC; cdr3_aa: CASSFRGAPGLAGGSSYNEQFF
d_call: NA; clone_size: NA; cdr3_length: 17; v_call: TRBV4-1; j_call: TRBJ2-6; cdr3_nt: TGCGCCAGCAGCCAAGATCTCGACAGCTCTGGGGCCAACGTCCTGACTTTC; cdr3_aa: CASSQDLDSSGANVLTF
d_call: NA; clone_size: NA; cdr3_length: 14; v_call: TRBV6-5; j_call: TRBJ1-4; cdr3_nt: TGTGCCAGCAAGGGGGACGCAACTAATGAAAAACTGTTTTTT; cdr3_aa: CASKGDATNEKLFF
d_call: TRBD2; clone_size: NA; cdr3_length: 15; v_call: TRBV6-5; j_call: TRBJ2-1; cdr3_nt: TGTGCCAGCCGTACCCCAGCGGGAGGGTGGAATGAGCAGTTCTTC; cdr3_aa: CASRTPAGGWNEQFF
d_call: NA; clone_size: NA; cdr3_length: 14; v_call: TRBV19; j_call: TRBJ1-5; cdr3_nt: TGTGCCAGCCAGGGAATTAATAGCAATCAGCCCCAGCATTTT; cdr3_aa: CASQGINSNQPQHF
d_call: NA; clone_size: NA; cdr3_length: 14; v_call: TRBV5-1; j_call: TRBJ2-7; cdr3_nt: TGCGCCAGCAGCTTGGGATGGGACAACTACGAGCAGTACTTC; cdr3_aa: CASSLGWDNYEQYF
d_call: TRBD2; clone_size: NA; cdr3_length: 14; v_call: TRBV7-2; j_call: TRBJ2-1; cdr3_nt: TGTGCCAGCGGGACTAGCGGGAGGCGTAATGAGCAGTTCTTC; cdr3_aa: CASGTSGRRNEQFF
d_call: NA; clone_size: NA; cdr3_length: 16; v_call: TRBV18; j_call: TRBJ1-1; cdr3_nt: TGTGCCAGCTCACCAGGTTGGAGGGTCGGGAACACTGAAGCTTTCTTT; cdr3_aa: CASSPGWRVGNTEAFF
d_call: TRBD1; clone_size: NA; cdr3_length: 17; v_call: TRBV4-1; j_call: TRBJ1-2; cdr3_nt: TGCGCCAGCAGCCAAGGGCTTGCCGGCGGACAGGGGTTTGGCTACACCTTC; cdr3_aa: CASSQGLAGGQGFGYTF
d_call: NA; clone_size: NA; cdr3_length: 14; v_call: TRBV28; j_call: TRBJ2-1; cdr3_nt: TGTGCCAGCAGTTTCCGCCTGACAGTCAATGAGCAGTTCTTC; cdr3_aa: CASSFRLTVNEQFF
d_call: NA; clone_size: NA; cdr3_length: 17; v_call: TRBV7-2; j_call: TRBJ1-5; cdr3_nt: TGTGCCAGCAGCTTTGTGACAGACCGGTGGGGCAATCAGCCCCAGCATTTT; cdr3_aa: CASSFVTDRWGNQPQHF
d_call: TRBD2; clone_size: NA; cdr3_length: 16; v_call: TRBV28; j_call: TRBJ2-1; cdr3_nt: TGTGCCAGCAGTTCCCCCCCGACTAGCGGTTACAATGAGCAGTTCTTC; cdr3_aa: CASSSPPTSGYNEQFF
d_call: NA; clone_size: NA; cdr3_length: 12; v_call: TRBV7-9; j_call: TRBJ1-1; cdr3_nt: TGTGCCAGCAGCTCATCCCGACAAGAAGCTTTCTTT; cdr3_aa: CASSSSRQEAFF
d_call: TRBD2; clone_size: NA; cdr3_length: 13; v_call: TRBV19; j_call: TRBJ2-1; cdr3_nt: TGTGCCAGTAGTATATTGGGAGGGGATGAGCAGTTCTTC; cdr3_aa: CASSILGGDEQFF
d_call: TRBD1; clone_size: NA; cdr3_length: 16; v_call: TRBV5-1; j_call: TRBJ1-1; cdr3_nt: TGCGCCAGCAGCCTCAACGGACAGGGAGTCAACACTGAAGCTTTCTTT; cdr3_aa: CASSLNGQGVNTEAFF
d_call: NA; clone_size: NA; cdr3_length: 14; v_call: TRBV6-5; j_call: TRBJ1-5; cdr3_nt: TGTGCCAGCAGTTACCGGTTACTCGGGCAGCCCCAGCATTTT; cdr3_aa: CASSYRLLGQPQHF
d_call: NA; clone_size: NA; cdr3_length: 14; v_call: TRBV4-3; j_call: TRBJ1-1; cdr3_nt: TGCGCCAGCAGCCAAAAAGGGGGGAACACTGAAGCTTTCTTT; cdr3_aa: CASSQKGGNTEAFF
d_call: TRBD2; clone_size: NA; cdr3_length: 13; v_call: TRBV29-1; j_call: TRBJ2-3; cdr3_nt: TGCAGCGCCCGGACTAGCGGGGGGGATACGCAGTATTTT; cdr3_aa: CSARTSGGDTQYF
d_call: NA; clone_size: NA; cdr3_length: 15; v_call: TRBV11-2; j_call: TRBJ1-4; cdr3_nt: TGTGCCAGCAGGCAAACGGTTGCAACTAATGAAAAACTGTTTTTT; cdr3_aa: CASRQTVATNEKLFF
d_call: TRBD1; clone_size: NA; cdr3_length: 15; v_call: TRBV2; j_call: TRBJ1-2; cdr3_nt: TGTGCCAGCACTGTTGAACAGGGGGCTTCCTATGGCTACACCTTC; cdr3_aa: CASTVEQGASYGYTF
d_call: TRBD2; clone_size: NA; cdr3_length: 16; v_call: TRBV4-1; j_call: TRBJ2-1; cdr3_nt: TGCGCCAGCAGCCAAGTACAAGCGGGAGTATTCGATGAGCAGTTCTTC; cdr3_aa: CASSQVQAGVFDEQFF
d_call: NA; clone_size: NA; cdr3_length: 14; v_call: TRBV4-3; j_call: TRBJ2-7; cdr3_nt: TGCGCCAGCAGCCCGGGAGACGGTGCCTACGAGCAGTACTTC; cdr3_aa: CASSPGDGAYEQYF
d_call: TRBD1; clone_size: NA; cdr3_length: 13; v_call: TRBV27; j_call: TRBJ1-3; cdr3_nt: TGTGCCAGCAGTCGGACAGGGAGAAGCACCATATATTTT; cdr3_aa: CASSRTGRSTIYF
d_call: NA; clone_size: NA; cdr3_length: 15; v_call: TRBV2; j_call: TRBJ1-1; cdr3_nt: TGTGCCAGCGGCAATCGGGGGGCGACGAACACTGAAGCTTTCTTT; cdr3_aa: CASGNRGATNTEAFF
d_call: NA; clone_size: NA; cdr3_length: 14; v_call: TRBV30; j_call: TRBJ1-1; cdr3_nt: TGTGCCTGGAGTACAGGTGCATGGAACACTGAAGCTTTCTTT; cdr3_aa: CAWSTGAWNTEAFF
d_call: NA; clone_size: once; cdr3_length: 14; v_call: TRBV9; j_call: TRBJ2-4; cdr3_nt: TGTGCCAGCAGCGTAGGTGGCGGGACGGACATTCAGTACTTC; cdr3_aa: CASSVGGGTDIQYF